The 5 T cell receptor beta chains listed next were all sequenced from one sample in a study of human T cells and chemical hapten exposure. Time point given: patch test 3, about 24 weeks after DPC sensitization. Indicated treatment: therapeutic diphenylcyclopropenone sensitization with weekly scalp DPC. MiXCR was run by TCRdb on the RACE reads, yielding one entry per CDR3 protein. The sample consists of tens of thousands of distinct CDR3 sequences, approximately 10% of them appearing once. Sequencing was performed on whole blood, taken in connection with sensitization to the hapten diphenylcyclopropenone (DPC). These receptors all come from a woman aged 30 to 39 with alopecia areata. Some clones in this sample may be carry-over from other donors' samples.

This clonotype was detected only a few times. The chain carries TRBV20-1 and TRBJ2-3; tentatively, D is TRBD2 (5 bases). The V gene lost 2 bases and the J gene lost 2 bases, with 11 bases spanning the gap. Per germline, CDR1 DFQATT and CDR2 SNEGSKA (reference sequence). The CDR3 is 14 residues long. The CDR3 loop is CSARTQTNTDTQYF. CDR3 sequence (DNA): TGCAGTGCTAGAACCCAGACTAACACAGATACGCAGTATTTT.

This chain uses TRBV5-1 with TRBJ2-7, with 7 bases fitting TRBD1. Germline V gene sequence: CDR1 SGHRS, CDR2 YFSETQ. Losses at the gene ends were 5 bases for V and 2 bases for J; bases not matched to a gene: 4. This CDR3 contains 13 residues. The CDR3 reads CASRSGQTYEQYF. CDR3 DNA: TGCGCCAGCAGATCGGGACAGACCTACGAGCAGTACTTC.

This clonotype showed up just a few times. The CDR3 spells CASRADWGREQYF. In DNA, the CDR3 is TGCGCCAGCAGGGCAGACTGGGGGCGGGAGCAGTACTTC. The chain combines TRBV4-1 with TRBJ2-7, with D perhaps matching TRBD1 (6 bases). V shed 6 bases and J shed 7 bases, with 16 bases lying between them. The CDR3 spans 13 residues. Germline V gene sequence: CDR1 MGHRA, CDR2 YSYEKL.

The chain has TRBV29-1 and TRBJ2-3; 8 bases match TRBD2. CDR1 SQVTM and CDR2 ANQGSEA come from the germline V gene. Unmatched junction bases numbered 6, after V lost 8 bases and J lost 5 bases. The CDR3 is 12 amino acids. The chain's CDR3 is CSTGLAGDTQYF. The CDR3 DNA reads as TGCAGCACTGGACTAGCAGGAGATACGCAGTATTTT.

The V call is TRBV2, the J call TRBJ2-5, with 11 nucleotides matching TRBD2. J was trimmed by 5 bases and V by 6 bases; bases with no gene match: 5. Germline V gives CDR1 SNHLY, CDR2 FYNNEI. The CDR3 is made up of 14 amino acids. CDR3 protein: CASRKGLAEETQYF. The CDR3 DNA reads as TGTGCCAGCAGGAAGGGACTAGCGGAGGAGACCCAGTACTTC.